In its sample, the clone carrying this T cell receptor (beta chain) was seen a few times. The target antigen is unknown. TCRdb analysed the 5' RACE reads with MiXCR anew, one entry per CDR3 protein. The sample has 150,000 or so distinct CDR3 sequences; 25% to 40% are singletons. This record belongs to a study of T-cell memory formation after mild COVID-19. Overall study findings and caveats: Memory cells collected pre-infection included some clones that later responded, suggesting cross-reactive memory joined. The study found balanced CD4/CD8 in clones contracting day 15 to 85 and a CD4+ lean in later expanders. Whether day 37 second-wave clones are SARS-CoV-2-specific was not confirmed.

V gave up 0 bases and J gave up 8 bases; unmatched junction bases: 4. The CDR3 spans 13 residues. Germline loops: CDR1 SGHDT, CDR2 YYEEEE. Material: PBMCs or a T cell subset sorted from them (not recorded which). The sequence came from an adult woman who had mild COVID-19 (a few samples of this study predate the infection). Cell type and time point are not known. The chain combines TRBV5-6 with TRBJ1-2; 7 bases are a match to TRBD1. CDR3 sequence: CASSLEGGSGYTF. The CDR3 DNA reads TGTGCCAGCAGCTTGGAAGGGGGCTCAGGCTACACCTTC.